Each of the 12 T cell receptor beta chains below was sequenced from the same sample in a study of T-cell reconstitution after alpha-beta-depleted transplantation in children. Preparation of the TCRbeta library was carried out with unique molecular identifiers. TCRdb analysed the PCR reads with MiXCR anew, one entry per CDR3 protein. The sample includes 200,000 to 250,000 distinct CDR3 sequences, approximately 6.9% of them seen just once. The starting material was PBMCs, obtained before TCRalphabeta/CD19-depleted stem cell transplant. These TCRs come from a boy younger than 10 with acute lymphoblastic leukemia, due to receive a stem cell transplant.

The rearrangement uses TRBV20-1 and TRBJ1-1; weak D call: TRBD1 (5 bases). This CDR3 has 13 amino acids. V was clipped by 3 bases and J by 7 bases, with 15 bases between them. Looked up from germline, CDR1 is DFQATT and CDR2 is SNEGSKA (reference sequence). The CDR3 here is CSARARRDGEAFF. In DNA form, the CDR3 reads TGCAGTGCTAGGGCGCGACGGGACGGTGAAGCTTTCTTT.

This clonotype was seen ten or more times. J is TRBJ2-7 and V is TRBV6-2 or TRBV6-3; D possibly corresponds to TRBD2 (6 bases). The CDR3 has 16 residues. Looked up from germline, CDR1 is MNHEY and CDR2 is SVGEGT. V lost 6 bases, J lost 0 bases, and 18 bases lay in between. The CDR3 sequence is CASRGYRDSGSYEQYF. In DNA, the CDR3 is TGTGCCAGCAGGGGATACCGGGACTCCGGCTCCTACGAGCAGTACTTC.

This clonotype was seen at least ten times. CDR3 sequence (DNA): TGTGCCAGCAGTCCCTACCGGACAGGGGCGACCTTGAGTGGCTACACCTTC. This translates into CASSPYRTGATLSGYTF. J is TRBJ1-2 and V is TRBV28, with 9 nucleotides matching TRBD1. The CDR3 is 17 residues long. Per germline, CDR1 MDHEN and CDR2 SYDVKM. V lost 5 bases and J lost 7; bases outside the gene matches: 17.

There are many counts of this clonotype. V usage is TRBV18 and J usage is TRBJ2-2, with TRBD1 matching over 9 bases. The CDR3 has 17 residues. The germline CDR1 and CDR2 sequences are KGHSH and LQKENI. J was trimmed by 4 bases and V by 0 bases; bases with no gene match: 6. CDR3 nucleotide sequence: TGTGCCAGCTCACCACCGTTAATGGACAGGGGCACCGGGGAGCTGTTTTTT. As protein: CASSPPLMDRGTGELFF. Using reference TRBV18 and TRBJ2-2 for the parts outside the CDR3, the full variable domain is NAGVMQNPRHLVRRRGQEARLRCSPMKGHSHVYWYRQLPEEGLKFMVYLQKENIIDESGMPKERFSAEFPKEGPSILRIQQVVRGDSAAYFCASSPPLMDRGTGELFFGEGSRLTVL.

This clonotype has more than one count but fewer than ten. The chain carries TRBV12-3 or TRBV12-4 and TRBJ1-6; tentative D call: TRBD1 (5 bases). The CDR3 extends over 16 amino acids. V lost 6 bases, J lost 10 bases, and 22 bases lay in between. The CDR3 DNA reads TGTGCCAGCAGCCCACAAGGGGAAGTGGCGGGGTCACCCCTCCACTTT. Amino acids: CASSPQGEVAGSPLHF.

The rearrangement joins TRBV29-1 to TRBJ2-5; D is ambiguous. The germline V gene has CDR1 SQVTM and CDR2 ANQGSEA. Trimming removed 7 bases at V and 5 bases at J, with 11 bases between. This CDR3 has 11 amino acids. CDR3 in DNA: TGCAGCGCTGGCGAGTGGGAGACCCAGTACTTC. It specifies CSAGEWETQYF.

This clonotype was counted many times. This chain links TRBV7-9 with TRBJ2-6, with TRBD1 as a possible D gene (6 bases). The CDR3 has 16 residues. Germline V gene sequence: CDR1 SEHNR, CDR2 FQNEAQ (reference sequence). V was trimmed by 2 bases and J by 1 base, leaving 9 bases between them. CDR3: CASSLPTGSGANVLTF. The CDR3 DNA reads as TGTGCCAGCAGCTTACCAACAGGGTCTGGGGCCAACGTCCTGACTTTC. Full variable domain (rest looked up from reference TRBV7-9 and TRBJ2-6): DTGVSQNPRHKITKRGQNVTFRCDPISEHNRLYWYRQTLGQGPEFLTYFQNEAQLEKSRLLSDRFSAERPKGSFSTLEIQRTEQGDSAMYLCASSLPTGSGANVLTFGAGSRLTVL.

In its sample, this clonotype was seen a few times. The CDR3 protein is CASSSQGGGETQYF. The CDR3 DNA is TGTGCCAGCTCATCCCAGGGTGGAGGAGAGACCCAGTACTTC. The chain recombines TRBV18 with TRBJ2-5; tentatively, D is TRBD1 or TRBD2 (5 bases each). From germline, CDR1 is KGHSH and CDR2 LQKENI. Deletions cut 5 bases from V and 4 bases from J, with 14 bases between. The CDR3 covers 14 residues.

At least ten counts were recorded for this clonotype. V is TRBV28 and J is TRBJ1-1; unclear D gene. The CDR3 runs to 13 residues. Germline CDR1 is MDHEN and CDR2 is SYDVKM. The V end was cut by 7 bases, the J end by 6 bases, with 15 bases between. The CDR3 here is CASNLPSVAEAFF. CDR3 in DNA: TGTGCCAGCAACCTACCTTCCGTGGCTGAAGCTTTCTTT.

The sample holds many counts of this clonotype. The J gene is TRBJ2-7, the V gene TRBV11-2, with TRBD2 as a possible D gene (6 bases). The CDR3 is made up of 13 amino acids. The germline gives CDR1 SGHAT, CDR2 FQNNGV. V dropped 5 bases and J dropped 3 bases, with 11 bases sitting between them. CDR3 coding DNA: TGTGCCAGCAGCCAAATGGGGGGCTACGAGCAGTACTTC. This encodes CASSQMGGYEQYF.

In its sample, this clonotype was seen many times. CDR3 DNA sequence: TGTGCCAGCACACCCTCCGGGGGGCGGGAGACCCAGTACTTC. Protein sequence: CASTPSGGRETQYF. The rearrangement joins TRBV28 to TRBJ2-5, with a weak D call TRBD2 (7 bases). Trimming cost V 7 bases and J 5 bases, with 17 bases left between them. CDR1 is MDHEN, CDR2 SYDVKM, per germline. CDR3 length: 14 amino acids. Based on the CDR3 plus reference TRBV28 and TRBJ2-5, the full variable domain is DVKVTQSSRYLVKRTGEKVFLECVQDMDHENMFWYRQDPGLGLRLIYFSYDVKMKEKGDIPEGYSVSREKKERFSLILESASTNQTSMYLCASTPSGGRETQYFGPGTRLLVL.

This clonotype occurred a few times. The chain uses TRBV20-1 and TRBJ2-1; 8 nucleotides line up with TRBD1. Germline lookup yields CDR1 DFQATT and CDR2 SNEGSKA (reference sequence). V lost 6 bases and J lost 6; bases outside the gene matches: 4. The CDR3 loop spans 12 amino acids. CDR3 nucleotide sequence: TGCAGTGCGCAAGACAGGGGCAATGAGCAGTTCTTC. It yields the protein CSAQDRGNEQFF.